The next 5 T cell receptor beta chains were all read from a single sample in a study of T cell responses to AZD1222 COVID-19 vaccine. The table came from immunoSEQ multiplex PCR; TCRdb's copy has only in-frame clones and leaves some out. The sample consists of approximately 130,000 clones, around 83% of them appearing once. Sequencing used peripheral blood, obtained 28 days after the second AZD1222 dose. The receptor source for this set is an adult who received the AZD1222 COVID-19 vaccine.

This chain links TRBV29-1 with TRBJ2-1, with D possibly TRBD2 on 5 matching bases. This CDR3 region has 17 residues. Trimming stripped 3 bases from V and 1 base from J, with 19 bases between. Germline CDR1 reads SQVTM; CDR2 reads ANQGSEA. The CDR3 sequence: CSVEGGYNSPSYNEQFF. The CDR3 nucleotides read TGCAGCGTTGAGGGCGGGTATAACAGCCCTTCCTACAATGAGCAGTTCTTC.

V usage is TRBV30 and J usage is TRBJ1-6; 7 bases fit TRBD1. The CDR3 sequence is 14 residues long. The V gene's germline CDR1 is GTSNPN and CDR2 SVGIG (reference sequence). The V gene end was trimmed by 0 bases and the J gene end by 7 bases; junction bases not matched to a gene: 3. For the CDR3, the DNA is TGTGCCTGGAGTGTTGCAGGGGGAAATTCACCCCTCCACTTT. Its protein is CAWSVAGGNSPLHF.

The chain combines TRBV5-1 with TRBJ1-2; D gene ambiguous. Trimming shortened V by 1 base and J by 6 bases, and 16 bases separated the two germline ends. CDR3 length: 15 residues. Germline CDR1 and CDR2: SGHRS and YFSETQ. This CDR3 is CASSLLTPTGNGYTF. As DNA, the CDR3 is TGCGCCAGCAGCTTGTTAACCCCTACCGGCAATGGCTACACCTTC.

The genes are TRBV6-5 and TRBJ1-1; TRBD1 is a possible D gene (5 bases). The CDR3 spans 15 residues. Germline V lookup: CDR1 MNHEY, CDR2 SVGAGI. Trimming took 4 bases from V and 6 from J, leaving 18 bases between them. The CDR3 region is CASSLRGLSGAEAFF. The CDR3 DNA follows: TGTGCCAGCAGTTTACGGGGGTTGTCCGGCGCTGAAGCTTTCTTT.

The CDR3 DNA follows: TGTGCCAGTAGTATGTTCGATGTTGGGGCCAACGTCCTGACTTTC. It encodes CASSMFDVGANVLTF. The V and J genes are TRBV19 and TRBJ2-6, with unresolved D. The V end was cut by 3 bases, the J end by 3 bases, with 9 bases between. This CDR3 contains 15 residues. Per the germline V gene, CDR1 is LNHDA and CDR2 is SQIVND (reference sequence).